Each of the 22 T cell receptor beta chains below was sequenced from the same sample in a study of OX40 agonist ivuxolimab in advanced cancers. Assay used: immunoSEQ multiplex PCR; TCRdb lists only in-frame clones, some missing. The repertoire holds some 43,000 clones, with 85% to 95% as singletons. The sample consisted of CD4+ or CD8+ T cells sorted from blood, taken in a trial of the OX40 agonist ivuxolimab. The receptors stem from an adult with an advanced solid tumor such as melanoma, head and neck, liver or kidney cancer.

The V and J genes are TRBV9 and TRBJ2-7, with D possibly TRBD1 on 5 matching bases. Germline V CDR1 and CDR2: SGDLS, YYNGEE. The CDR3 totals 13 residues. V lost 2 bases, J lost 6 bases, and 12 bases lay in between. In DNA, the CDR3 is TGTGCCAGCAGCGTCAGGGATTTGGCCGAGCAGTACTTC. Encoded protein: CASSVRDLAEQYF.

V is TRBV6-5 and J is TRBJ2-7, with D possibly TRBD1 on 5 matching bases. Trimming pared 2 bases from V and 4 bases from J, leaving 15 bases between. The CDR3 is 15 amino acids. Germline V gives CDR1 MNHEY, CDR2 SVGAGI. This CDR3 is CASSYPGRVGYEQYF. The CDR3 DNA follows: TGTGCCAGCAGTTACCCCGGCAGGGTCGGATACGAGCAGTACTTC.

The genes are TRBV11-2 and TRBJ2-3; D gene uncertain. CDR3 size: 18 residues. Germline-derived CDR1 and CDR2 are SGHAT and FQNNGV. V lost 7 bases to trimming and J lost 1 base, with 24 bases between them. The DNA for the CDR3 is TGTGCCAGCAACCCAACCGCCCCCCTTTTTTCTGGCACAGATACGCAGTATTTT. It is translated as CASNPTAPLFSGTDTQYF. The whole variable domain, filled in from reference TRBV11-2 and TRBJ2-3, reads EAGVAQSPRYKIIEKRQSVAFWCNPISGHATLYWYQQILGQGPKLLIQFQNNGVVDDSQLPKDRFSAERLKGVDSTLKIQPAKLEDSAVYLCASNPTAPLFSGTDTQYFGPGTRLTVL.

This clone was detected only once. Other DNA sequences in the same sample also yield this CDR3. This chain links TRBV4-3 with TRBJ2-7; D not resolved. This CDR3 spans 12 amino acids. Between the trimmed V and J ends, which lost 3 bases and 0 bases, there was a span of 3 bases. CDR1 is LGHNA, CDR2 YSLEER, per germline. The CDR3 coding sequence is TGCGCCAGCAGCCAGGGCTCCTACGAGCAGTACTTC. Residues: CASSQGSYEQYF.

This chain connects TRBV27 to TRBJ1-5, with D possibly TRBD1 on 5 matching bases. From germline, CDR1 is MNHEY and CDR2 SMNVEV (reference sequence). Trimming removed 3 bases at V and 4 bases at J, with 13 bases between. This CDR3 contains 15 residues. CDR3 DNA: TGTGCCAGCAGTTTGTTCCCGGGGGGGAATCAGCCCCAGCATTTT. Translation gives CASSLFPGGNQPQHF.

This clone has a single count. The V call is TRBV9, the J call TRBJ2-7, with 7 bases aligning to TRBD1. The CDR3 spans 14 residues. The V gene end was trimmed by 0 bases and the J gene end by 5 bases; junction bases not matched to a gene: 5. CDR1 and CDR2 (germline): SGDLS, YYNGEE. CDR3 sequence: CASSVGQGVDEQYF. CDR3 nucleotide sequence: TGTGCCAGCAGCGTAGGGCAGGGGGTCGACGAGCAGTACTTC.

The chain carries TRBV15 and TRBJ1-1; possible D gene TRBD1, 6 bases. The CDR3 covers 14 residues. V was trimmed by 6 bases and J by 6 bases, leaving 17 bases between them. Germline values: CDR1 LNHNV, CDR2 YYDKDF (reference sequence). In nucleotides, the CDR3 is TGTGCCACCAGTTTACAAAGGGGGGGACCTGAAGCTTTCTTT. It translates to CATSLQRGGPEAFF.

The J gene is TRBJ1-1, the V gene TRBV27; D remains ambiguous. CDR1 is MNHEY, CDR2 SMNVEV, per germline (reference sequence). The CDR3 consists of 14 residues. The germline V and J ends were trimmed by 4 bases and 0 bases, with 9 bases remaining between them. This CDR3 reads CASSSGLMNTEAFF. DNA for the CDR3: TGTGCCAGCAGTTCCGGCCTCATGAACACTGAAGCTTTCTTT.

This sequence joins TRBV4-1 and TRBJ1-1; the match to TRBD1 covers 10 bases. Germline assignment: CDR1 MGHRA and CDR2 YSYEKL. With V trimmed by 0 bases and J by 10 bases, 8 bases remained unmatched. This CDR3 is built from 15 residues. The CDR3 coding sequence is TGCGCCAGCAGCCAAGATGGGACAGGGGTAGGAGTAGCTTTCTTT. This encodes CASSQDGTGVGVAFF.

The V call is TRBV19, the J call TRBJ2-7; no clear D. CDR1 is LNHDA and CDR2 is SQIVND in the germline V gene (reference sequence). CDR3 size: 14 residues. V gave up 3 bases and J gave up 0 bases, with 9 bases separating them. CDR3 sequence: CASSMSRYSYEQYF. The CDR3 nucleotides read TGTGCCAGTAGTATGTCACGTTACTCCTACGAGCAGTACTTC.

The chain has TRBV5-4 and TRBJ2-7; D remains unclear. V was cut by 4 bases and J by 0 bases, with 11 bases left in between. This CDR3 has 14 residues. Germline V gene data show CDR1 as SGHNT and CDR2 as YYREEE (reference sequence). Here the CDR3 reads CASSLDEISYEQYF. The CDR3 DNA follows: TGTGCCAGCAGCCTTGACGAAATCTCCTACGAGCAGTACTTC.

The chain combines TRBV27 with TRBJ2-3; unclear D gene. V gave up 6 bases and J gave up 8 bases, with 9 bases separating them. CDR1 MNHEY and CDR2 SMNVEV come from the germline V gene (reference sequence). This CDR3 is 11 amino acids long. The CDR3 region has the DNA TGTGCCAGCAGCTCCACCGGTACGCAGTATTTT. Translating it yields CASSSTGTQYF.

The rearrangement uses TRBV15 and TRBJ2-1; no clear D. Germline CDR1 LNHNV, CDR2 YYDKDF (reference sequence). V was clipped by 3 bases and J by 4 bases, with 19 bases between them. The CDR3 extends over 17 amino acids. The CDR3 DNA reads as TGTGCCACCAGCAGGATGAACTTGGATTGGAAGTACAATGAGCAGTTCTTC. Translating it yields CATSRMNLDWKYNEQFF.

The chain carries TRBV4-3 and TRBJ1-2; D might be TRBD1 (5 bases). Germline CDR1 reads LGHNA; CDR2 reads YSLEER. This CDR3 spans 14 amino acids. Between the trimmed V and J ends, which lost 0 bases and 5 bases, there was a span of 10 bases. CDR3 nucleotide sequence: TGCGCCAGCAGCCAAGATTATCAGGGTTATGGCTACACCTTC. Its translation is CASSQDYQGYGYTF.

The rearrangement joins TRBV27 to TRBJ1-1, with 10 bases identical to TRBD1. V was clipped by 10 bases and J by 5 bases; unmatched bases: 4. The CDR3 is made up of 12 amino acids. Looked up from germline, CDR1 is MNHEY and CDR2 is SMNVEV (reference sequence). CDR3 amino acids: CATRTGGTEAFF. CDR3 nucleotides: TGTGCCACCAGGACAGGGGGAACTGAAGCTTTCTTT.

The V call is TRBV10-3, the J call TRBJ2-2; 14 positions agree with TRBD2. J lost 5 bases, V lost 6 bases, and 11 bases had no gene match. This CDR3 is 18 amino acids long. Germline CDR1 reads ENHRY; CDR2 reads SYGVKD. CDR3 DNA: TGTGCCATCAGACCCCCGGGACTAGCGGGAGATCGAACCGGGGAGCTGTTTTTT. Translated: CAIRPPGLAGDRTGELFF.

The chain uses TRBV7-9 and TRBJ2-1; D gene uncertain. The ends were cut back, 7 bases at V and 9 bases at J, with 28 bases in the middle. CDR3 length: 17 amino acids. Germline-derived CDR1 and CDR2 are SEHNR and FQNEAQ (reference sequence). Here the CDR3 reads CASTAHGKANLPLEQFF. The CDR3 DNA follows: TGTGCCAGCACCGCCCATGGGAAAGCTAACCTCCCCCTTGAGCAGTTCTTC.

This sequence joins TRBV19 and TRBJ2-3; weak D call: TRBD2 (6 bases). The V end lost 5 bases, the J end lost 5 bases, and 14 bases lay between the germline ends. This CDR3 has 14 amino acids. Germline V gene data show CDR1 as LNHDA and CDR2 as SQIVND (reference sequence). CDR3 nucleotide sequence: TGTGCCAGTAGTCGGCCTAGCGAAGAAGATACGCAGTATTTT. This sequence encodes CASSRPSEEDTQYF.

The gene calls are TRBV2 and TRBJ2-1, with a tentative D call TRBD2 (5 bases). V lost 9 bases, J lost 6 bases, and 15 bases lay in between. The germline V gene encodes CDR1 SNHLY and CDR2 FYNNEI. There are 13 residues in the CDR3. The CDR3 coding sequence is TGTGCCAGTACTAGGGTGATCGGCAATGAGCAGTTCTTC. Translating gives CASTRVIGNEQFF.

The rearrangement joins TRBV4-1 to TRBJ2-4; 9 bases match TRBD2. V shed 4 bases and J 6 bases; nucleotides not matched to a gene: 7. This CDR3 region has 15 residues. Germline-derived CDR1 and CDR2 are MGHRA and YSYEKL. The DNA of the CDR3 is TGCGCCAGCAGCCTAGCGGGAGCTGAGGGAAACATTCAGTACTTC. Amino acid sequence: CASSLAGAEGNIQYF.

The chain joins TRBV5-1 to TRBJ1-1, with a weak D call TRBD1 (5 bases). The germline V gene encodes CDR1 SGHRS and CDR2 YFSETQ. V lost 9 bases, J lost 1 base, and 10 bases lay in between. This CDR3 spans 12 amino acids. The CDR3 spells CATRDGNTEAFF. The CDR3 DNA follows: TGCGCCACCCGGGACGGGAACACTGAAGCTTTCTTT.

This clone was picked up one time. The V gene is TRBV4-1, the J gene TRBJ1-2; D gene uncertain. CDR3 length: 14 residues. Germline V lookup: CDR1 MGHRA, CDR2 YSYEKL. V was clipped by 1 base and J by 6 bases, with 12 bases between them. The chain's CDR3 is CASSQARNPHGYTF. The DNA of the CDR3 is TGCGCCAGCAGCCAAGCGCGGAACCCACATGGCTACACCTTC.